One and the same sample provided the 20 T cell receptor beta chains below, sequenced in a study of blood T cell repertoires in COVID-19. Assay: immunoSEQ multiplex PCR; the TCRdb copy retains only in-frame clones and omits some. This table has approximately 100,000 clones, 92% appearing once. The sample taken for sequencing was peripheral blood. These receptors were obtained from a man aged 45 to 65 with active COVID-19.

The V gene is TRBV27, the J gene TRBJ2-1; 10 positions agree with TRBD1. Trimming at V came to 4 bases and at J to 3 bases, leaving 9 bases not matched to a gene. This CDR3 has 17 residues. Germline values: CDR1 MNHEY, CDR2 SMNVEV (reference sequence). The CDR3 DNA follows: TGTGCCAGCAGTTCCGGACCGGGACAGGGGATCTACAATGAGCAGTTCTTC. Its translation is CASSSGPGQGIYNEQFF.

This rearrangement joins TRBV28 to TRBJ2-7; 10 nucleotides line up with TRBD2. Trimming at V came to 4 bases and at J to 7 bases, leaving 10 bases not matched to a gene. This CDR3 region has 15 residues. The V gene's germline CDR1 is MDHEN and CDR2 SYDVKM. The CDR3 nucleotides read TGTGCCAGCAGTTCCCCAAGCGGGAGGGAGCGAGAGCAGTACTTC. Protein sequence: CASSSPSGREREQYF.

The rearrangement uses TRBV19 and TRBJ2-1; the match to TRBD2 covers 9 bases. The CDR3 runs to 16 residues. The germline V gene encodes CDR1 LNHDA and CDR2 SQIVND (reference sequence). Losses at the gene ends were 6 bases for V and 6 bases for J; bases not matched to a gene: 12. As DNA, the CDR3 is TGTGCCAGTAGCACCGACGGGACTAGCCCGCCCAATGAGCAGTTCTTC. Encoded protein: CASSTDGTSPPNEQFF.

J is TRBJ1-1 and V is TRBV19; D may be TRBD1 (6 bases). Germline values: CDR1 LNHDA, CDR2 SQIVND (reference sequence). This CDR3 region has 14 residues. V dropped 7 bases and J dropped 1 base, with 13 bases sitting between them. CDR3 DNA: TGTGCCAGTACCCTCGGGACACAGAACACTGAAGCTTTCTTT. Amino acids: CASTLGTQNTEAFF.

CDR3 protein: CSASGQGANYGYTF. The CDR3, as DNA: TGCAGTGCTAGTGGACAGGGGGCTAACTATGGCTACACCTTC. The chain combines TRBV20-1 with TRBJ1-2; 10 bases are a match to TRBD1. Germline V CDR1 and CDR2: DFQATT, SNEGSKA (reference sequence). Trimming cost V 3 bases and J 0 bases; bases outside gene matches: 1. The CDR3 runs 14 residues.

The V gene is TRBV6-1, the J gene TRBJ1-2; 9 bases are a match to TRBD1. Germline-derived CDR1 and CDR2 are MNHNS and SASEGT. This CDR3 comprises 16 residues. The junction had 8 bases not matched to a gene; V was cut back by 0 bases and J by 6 bases. CDR3 DNA: TGTGCCAGCAGTGAAGCGGGGGGACAGGGTATAGATGGCTACACCTTC. It encodes CASSEAGGQGIDGYTF.

V is TRBV30 and J is TRBJ2-6, with TRBD2 as a possible D gene (5 bases). Germline CDR1 GTSNPN, CDR2 SVGIG (reference sequence). Trimming left V 3 bases short and J 0 bases short, with 15 bases between. The CDR3 runs 17 residues. CDR3 region: CAWSEPGLTSGANVLTF. CDR3 bases: TGTGCCTGGAGCGAACCCGGACTTACCTCTGGGGCCAACGTCCTGACTTTC. Together with reference TRBV30 and TRBJ2-6, the CDR3 gives the full variable domain: SQTIHQWPATLVQPVGSPLSLECTVEGTSNPNLYWYRQAAGRGLQLLFYSVGIGQISSEVPQNLSASRPQDRQFILSSKKLLLSDSGFYLCAWSEPGLTSGANVLTFGAGSRLTVL.

The gene calls are TRBV14 and TRBJ2-3; D remains unclear. This CDR3 spans 13 amino acids. Trimming shortened V by 3 bases and J by 0 bases, and 4 bases separated the two germline ends. Germline lookup yields CDR1 SGHDN and CDR2 FVKESK. CDR3 amino acids: CASSQASTDTQYF. The CDR3 DNA reads TGTGCCAGCAGCCAGGCTAGCACAGATACGCAGTATTTT.

This rearrangement joins TRBV9 to TRBJ2-6; the D gene is possibly TRBD1 (5 bases). V was clipped by 0 bases and J by 0 bases, with 13 bases between them. CDR1 is SGDLS, CDR2 YYNGEE, per germline. The CDR3 sequence is 18 residues long. The CDR3 DNA sequence: TGTGCCAGCAGCGTAGATAACAGGCCGAGCTCTGGGGCCAACGTCCTGACTTTC. It yields the protein CASSVDNRPSSGANVLTF.

This clone was counted a few times. The chain combines TRBV5-1 with TRBJ1-1; possibly TRBD1 for D (5 bases). The CDR3 spans 13 residues. Germline CDR1 is SGHRS and CDR2 is YFSETQ. The germline V and J ends were trimmed by 5 bases and 4 bases, with 12 bases remaining between them. The CDR3 loop reads CASSTGVATEAFF. The DNA for the CDR3 is TGCGCCAGCAGTACGGGGGTGGCCACTGAAGCTTTCTTT.

The chain recombines TRBV2 with TRBJ1-1, with D possibly matching TRBD1 (5 bases). There are 13 residues in the CDR3. Germline CDR1 and CDR2: SNHLY and FYNNEI. The germline V and J ends were trimmed by 6 bases and 5 bases, with 13 bases remaining between them. The DNA of the CDR3 is TGTGCCAGCAGGGGCAGACGGACAACTGAAGCTTTCTTT. It encodes CASRGRRTTEAFF.

CDR3 protein: CASSRPEAEQYF. In nucleotides, the CDR3 is TGTGCCAGCAGTCGACCCGAGGCCGAGCAGTACTTC. This chain joins TRBV5-4 and TRBJ2-7; D is ambiguous. V lost 5 bases to trimming and J lost 6 bases, with 12 bases between them. Germline values: CDR1 SGHNT, CDR2 YYREEE (reference sequence). CDR3 length equals 12 residues.

The rearrangement links TRBV30 to TRBJ2-1; D perhaps matches TRBD2 (6 bases). Germline-derived CDR1 and CDR2 are GTSNPN and SVGIG (reference sequence). This CDR3 has 12 residues. Trimming stripped 2 bases from V and 15 bases from J, with 17 bases between. The CDR3 sequence: CAWSLGASGAFF. The CDR3 region has the DNA TGTGCCTGGAGTCTTGGGGCCTCGGGAGCGTTCTTC.

V gene TRBV19 combines with J gene TRBJ1-6, with 8 positions matching TRBD1. Germline CDR1 and CDR2: LNHDA and SQIVND (reference sequence). Trimming at V came to 11 bases and at J to 12 bases, leaving 9 bases not matched to a gene. The CDR3 is 12 residues long. The CDR3 nucleotides read TGTGCCGGAGGACAGGGCCCAGAACCCCTCCACTTT. This codes for CAGGQGPEPLHF.

J is TRBJ2-5 and V is TRBV2; D ambiguous. The CDR3 is 13 amino acids. V was clipped by 9 bases and J by 1 base, with 12 bases between them. Germline V gene sequence: CDR1 SNHLY, CDR2 FYNNEI. This chain's CDR3 is CASFRGSQETQYF. The CDR3 region has the DNA TGTGCCAGTTTTCGTGGCTCCCAAGAGACCCAGTACTTC.

In its sample, this clone was seen once. This sequence joins TRBV28 and TRBJ2-7; 9 bases align to TRBD1. The V and J ends lost 7 bases and 3 bases, in that order; junction bases with no gene match: 4. This CDR3 has 13 amino acids. Germline V gene data show CDR1 as MDHEN and CDR2 as SYDVKM. The CDR3 nucleotides are TGTGCCAGCATCCCGGGACAGGGCTACGAGCAGTACTTC. Residues: CASIPGQGYEQYF.

The chain joins TRBV6-2 or TRBV6-3 to TRBJ2-7; TRBD1 agrees at 8 bases. The J segment lost 2 bases and the V segment lost 6 bases, leaving 9 bases of the junction unmatched. The CDR3 is made up of 15 amino acids. The germline V gene has CDR1 MNHEY and CDR2 SVGEGT. CDR3 in amino acids: CASSREPGQAYEQYF. The DNA for the CDR3 is TGTGCCAGCAGCCGCGAGCCGGGACAGGCCTACGAGCAGTACTTC.

The rearrangement uses TRBV5-6 and TRBJ2-3, with D hard to call. Trimming removed 0 bases at V and 2 bases at J, with 7 bases between. Germline loops: CDR1 SGHDT, CDR2 YYEEEE. This CDR3 contains 14 residues. CDR3 sequence: CASSLASHTDTQYF. CDR3 in DNA: TGTGCCAGCAGCTTGGCCTCACACACAGATACGCAGTATTTT.

The sample holds a few counts of this clone. The CDR3 coding sequence is TGCGCCAGCATTGAGTATGACAGACGCACAGATACGCAGTATTTT. As protein: CASIEYDRRTDTQYF. The rearrangement joins TRBV5-1 to TRBJ2-3, with D perhaps TRBD1 (5 bases). V shed 6 bases and J shed 1 base, with 15 bases lying between them. CDR3 length equals 15 residues. From germline, CDR1 is SGHRS and CDR2 YFSETQ.

The chain has TRBV10-3 and TRBJ2-7, with TRBD1 as a possible D gene (5 bases). Germline CDR1 reads ENHRY; CDR2 reads SYGVKD. The CDR3 runs 13 residues. Trimming pared 1 base from V and 4 bases from J, leaving 8 bases between. CDR3 protein: CAISELTGYEQYF. The DNA of the CDR3 is TGTGCCATCAGTGAGTTAACAGGTTACGAGCAGTACTTC.